The present entry profiles one TCR beta chain with its context. Antigen: not known. Sorted-subset replicate PCR reactions were performed with approximately 180 ng DNA, corresponding to roughly 27,000 T cell genomes. The protocol was immunoSEQ multiplex PCR, while the TCRdb copy is restricted to in-frame clones and leaves out a portion. Altogether roughly 2.1 million clones are present, about 92% being singletons, with the ten largest covering around 1.7%. The sample belongs to a study of shared clonotypes between healthy human individuals. The CDR3 has 15 residues. Trimming at V came to 5 bases and at J to 4 bases, leaving 3 bases not matched to a gene. The germline CDR1 and CDR2 sequences are SGHTA and FQGNSA. Whole-study findings and limits: Clonotypes shared by all four donors outscored non-shared clonotypes in generation probability. Sharing across a few donors was seen in 4% to 5.5% of naive CD4 clonotypes.

Terminally differentiated effector memory CD45RA+ cells were excluded from the naive CD8 cells, which were CD45RO-negative and positively selected for CCR7. Free of recent acute infections or vaccinations, the donors were healthy HIV-negative adults. The specimen sequenced was naive CD8+ T cells from PBMCs. The sequence came from a man aged 18 to 30 in good health. Some clones in this sample may be carry-over from other donors' samples. The genes are TRBV7-2 and TRBJ2-1; 12 bases match TRBD2. The CDR3 nucleotides are TGTGCCAGCAGCAGGGGGACTAGCGGGTACAATGAGCAGTTCTTC. Protein product: CASSRGTSGYNEQFF.